Sequencing of this T cell receptor (beta chain) was carried out in a study of shared clonotypes between healthy human individuals. Study findings and constraints: The study found lower generation probabilities in non-shared clonotypes than in those shared by all four donors. Large sequencing depth failed to make sorted-subset sequencing complete, rarefaction showed. Generally, naive subsets (rather than memory subsets) showed larger estimated richness.

CDR3 length equals 15 residues. The V and J ends lost 5 bases and 5 bases respectively, with 18 bases between them. The germline V gene has CDR1 SQVTM and CDR2 ANQGSEA. With regard to this clone: Antigen: not known.

TCRdb's copy holds only in-frame clones and misses some; the assay was immunoSEQ multiplex PCR. The sample consists of about 79,000 clones, roughly three fifths of them appearing once. The V call is TRBV29-1, the J call TRBJ2-2; perhaps TRBD2 as D (5 bases). This receptor was identified in a man younger than 45 in good health. Sequencing input: memory CD8+ T cells sorted from blood. Subset reported: CD45RO+ cells pooled with CCR7-negative TemRA cells. The CDR3 nucleotides read TGCAGCGTTTACGTTGGAATGGGAGAGACCGGGGAGCTGTTTTTT. Protein product: CSVYVGMGETGELFF.